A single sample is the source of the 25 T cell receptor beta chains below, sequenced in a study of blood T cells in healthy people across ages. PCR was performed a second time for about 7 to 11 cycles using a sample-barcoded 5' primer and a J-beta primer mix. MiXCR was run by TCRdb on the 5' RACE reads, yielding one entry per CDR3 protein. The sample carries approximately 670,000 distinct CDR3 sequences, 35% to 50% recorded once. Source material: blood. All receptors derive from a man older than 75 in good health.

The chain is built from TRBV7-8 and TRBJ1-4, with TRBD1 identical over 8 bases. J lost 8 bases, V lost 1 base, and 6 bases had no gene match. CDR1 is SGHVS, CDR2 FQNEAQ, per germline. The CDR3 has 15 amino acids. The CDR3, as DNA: TGTGCCAGCAGCTTAGGGGGGACAGGAGCAGAAAAACTGTTTTTT. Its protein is CASSLGGTGAEKLFF.

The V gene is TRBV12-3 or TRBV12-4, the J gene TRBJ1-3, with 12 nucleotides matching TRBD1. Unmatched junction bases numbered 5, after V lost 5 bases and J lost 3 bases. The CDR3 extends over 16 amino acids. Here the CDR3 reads CASSLGTGGVGNTIYF. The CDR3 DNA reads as TGTGCCAGCAGTCTCGGGACAGGGGGCGTTGGAAACACCATATATTTT.

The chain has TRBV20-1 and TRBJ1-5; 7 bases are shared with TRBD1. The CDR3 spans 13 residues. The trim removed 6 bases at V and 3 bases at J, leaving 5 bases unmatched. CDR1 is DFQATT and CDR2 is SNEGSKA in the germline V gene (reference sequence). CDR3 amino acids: CSAKQGTNQPQHF. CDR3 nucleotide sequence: TGCAGTGCAAAACAGGGGACCAATCAGCCCCAGCATTTT.

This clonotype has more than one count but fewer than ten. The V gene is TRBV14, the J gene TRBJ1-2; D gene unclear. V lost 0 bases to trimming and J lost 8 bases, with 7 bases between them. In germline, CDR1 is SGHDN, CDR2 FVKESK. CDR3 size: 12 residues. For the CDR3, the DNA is TGTGCCAGCAGCCAAGATATAAGGGGCTACACCTTC. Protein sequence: CASSQDIRGYTF.

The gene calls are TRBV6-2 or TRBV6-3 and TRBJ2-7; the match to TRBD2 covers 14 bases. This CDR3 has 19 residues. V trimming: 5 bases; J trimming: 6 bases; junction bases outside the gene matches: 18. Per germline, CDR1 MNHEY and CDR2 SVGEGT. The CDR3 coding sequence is TGTGCCAGCAGTACCCGGACTAGCGGGGGGCCTTCTTACGGCTGCGAGCAGTACTTC. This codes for CASSTRTSGGPSYGCEQYF.

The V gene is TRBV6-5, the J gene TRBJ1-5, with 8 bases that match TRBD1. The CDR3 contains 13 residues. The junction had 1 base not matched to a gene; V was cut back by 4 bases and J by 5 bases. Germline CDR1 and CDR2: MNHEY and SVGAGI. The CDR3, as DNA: TGTGCCAGCAGTTCGACAGGGGATCAGCCCCAGCATTTT. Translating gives CASSSTGDQPQHF.

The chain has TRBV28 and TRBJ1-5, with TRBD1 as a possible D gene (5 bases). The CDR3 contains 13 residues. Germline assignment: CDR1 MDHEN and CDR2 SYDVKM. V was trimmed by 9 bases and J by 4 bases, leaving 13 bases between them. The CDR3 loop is CASLTGGNQPQHF. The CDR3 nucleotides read TGTGCCAGTCTTACTGGGGGGAATCAGCCCCAGCATTTT.

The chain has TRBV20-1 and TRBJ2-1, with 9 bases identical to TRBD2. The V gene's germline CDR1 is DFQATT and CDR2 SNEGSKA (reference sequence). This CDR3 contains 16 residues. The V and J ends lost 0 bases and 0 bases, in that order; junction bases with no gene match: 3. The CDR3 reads CSAREGGGVSYNEQFF. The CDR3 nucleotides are TGCAGTGCTAGAGAGGGCGGGGGGGTCTCCTACAATGAGCAGTTCTTC.

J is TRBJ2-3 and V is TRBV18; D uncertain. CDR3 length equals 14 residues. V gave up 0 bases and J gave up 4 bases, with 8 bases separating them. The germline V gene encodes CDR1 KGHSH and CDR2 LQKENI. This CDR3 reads CASSPPSAADTQYF. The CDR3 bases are TGTGCCAGCTCACCACCGTCGGCTGCAGATACGCAGTATTTT.

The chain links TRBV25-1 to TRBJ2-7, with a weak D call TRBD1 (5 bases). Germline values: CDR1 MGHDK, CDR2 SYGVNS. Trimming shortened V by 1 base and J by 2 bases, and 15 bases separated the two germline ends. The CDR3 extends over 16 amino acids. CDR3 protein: CASSESASRAPYEQYF. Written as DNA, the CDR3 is TGTGCCAGCAGTGAATCGGCATCCAGGGCCCCCTACGAGCAGTACTTC.

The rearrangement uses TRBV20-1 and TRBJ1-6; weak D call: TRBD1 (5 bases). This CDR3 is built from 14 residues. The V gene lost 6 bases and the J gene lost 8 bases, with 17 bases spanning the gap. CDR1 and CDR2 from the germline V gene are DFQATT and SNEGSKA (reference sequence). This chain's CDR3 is CSARGAIPDSPLHF. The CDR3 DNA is TGCAGTGCCCGGGGCGCGATCCCGGATTCACCCCTCCACTTT.

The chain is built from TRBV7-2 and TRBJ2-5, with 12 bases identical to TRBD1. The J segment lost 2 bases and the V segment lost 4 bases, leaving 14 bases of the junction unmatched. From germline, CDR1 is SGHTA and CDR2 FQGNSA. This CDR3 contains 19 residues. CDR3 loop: CASSWGQGAPSGWQETQYF. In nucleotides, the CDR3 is TGTGCCAGCAGCTGGGGACAGGGGGCGCCTAGCGGGTGGCAAGAGACCCAGTACTTC.

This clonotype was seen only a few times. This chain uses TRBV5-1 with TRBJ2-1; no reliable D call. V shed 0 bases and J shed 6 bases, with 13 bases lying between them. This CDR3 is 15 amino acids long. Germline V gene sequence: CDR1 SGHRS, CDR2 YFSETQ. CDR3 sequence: CASSLDRAKSNEQFF. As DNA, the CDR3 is TGCGCCAGCAGCTTGGACCGGGCGAAATCCAATGAGCAGTTCTTC.

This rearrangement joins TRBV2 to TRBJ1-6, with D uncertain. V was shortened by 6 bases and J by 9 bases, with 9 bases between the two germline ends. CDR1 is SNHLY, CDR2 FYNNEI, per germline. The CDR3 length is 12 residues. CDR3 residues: CASRTTVSPLHF. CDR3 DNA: TGTGCCAGCAGGACGACTGTTTCACCCCTCCACTTT.

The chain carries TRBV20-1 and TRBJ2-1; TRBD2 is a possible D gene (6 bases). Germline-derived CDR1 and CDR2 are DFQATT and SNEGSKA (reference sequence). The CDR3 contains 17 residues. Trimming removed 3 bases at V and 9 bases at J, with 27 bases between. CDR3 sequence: CSASFFDGSLHLAEQFF. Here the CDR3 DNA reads TGCAGTGCTAGCTTCTTCGACGGGAGCTTACATCTAGCTGAGCAGTTCTTC.

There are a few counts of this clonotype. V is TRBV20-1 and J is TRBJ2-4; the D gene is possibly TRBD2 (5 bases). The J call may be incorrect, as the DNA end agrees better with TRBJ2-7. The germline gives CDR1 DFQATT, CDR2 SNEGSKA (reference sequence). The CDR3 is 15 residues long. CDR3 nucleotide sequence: TGCAGTGCTAGAGATCAAGGGAGAGGGACCTACGAGCAGTACTTC. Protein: CSARDQGRGTYEQYF.

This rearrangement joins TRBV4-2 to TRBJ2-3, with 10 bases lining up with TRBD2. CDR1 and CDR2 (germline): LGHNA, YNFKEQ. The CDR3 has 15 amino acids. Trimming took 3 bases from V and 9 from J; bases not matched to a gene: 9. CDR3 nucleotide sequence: TGTGCCAGCAGCCAGACTCTAGCGGGAGAAGGGACGCAGTATTTT. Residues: CASSQTLAGEGTQYF.

The CDR3 DNA is TGTGCCAGCAGCCAAGATACCATATCAGAAAAACTGTTTTTT. The encoded protein is CASSQDTISEKLFF. V is TRBV3-1 and J is TRBJ1-4; no reliable D call. Trimming left V 0 bases short and J 8 bases short, with 10 bases between. Per the germline V gene, CDR1 is LGHDT and CDR2 is YNNKEL (reference sequence). The CDR3 loop spans 14 amino acids.

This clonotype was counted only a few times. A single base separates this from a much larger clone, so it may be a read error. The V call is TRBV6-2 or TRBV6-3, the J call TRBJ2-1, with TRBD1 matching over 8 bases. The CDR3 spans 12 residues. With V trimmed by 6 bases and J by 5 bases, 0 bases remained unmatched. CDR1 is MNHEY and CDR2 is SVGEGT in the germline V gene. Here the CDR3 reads CASRGQDNEQFF. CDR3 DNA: TGTGCCAGCAGGGGACAGGACAATGAGCAGTTCTTC.

CDR3 sequence (DNA): TGTGCCAGCAGTTACTCCTTAGCCGGGGAGCTGTTTTTT. This codes for CASSYSLAGELFF. The gene calls are TRBV6-2 or TRBV6-3 and TRBJ2-2; D is undetermined. The CDR3 consists of 13 residues. Looked up from germline, CDR1 is MNHEY and CDR2 is SVGEGT. V was pared by 0 bases and J by 6 bases, with 5 bases between.

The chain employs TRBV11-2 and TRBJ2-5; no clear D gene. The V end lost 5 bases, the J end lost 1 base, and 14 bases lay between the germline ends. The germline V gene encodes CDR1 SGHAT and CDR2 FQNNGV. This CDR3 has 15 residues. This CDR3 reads CASSQRASSQETQYF. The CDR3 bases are TGTGCCAGCAGCCAGCGCGCTTCTTCCCAAGAGACCCAGTACTTC.

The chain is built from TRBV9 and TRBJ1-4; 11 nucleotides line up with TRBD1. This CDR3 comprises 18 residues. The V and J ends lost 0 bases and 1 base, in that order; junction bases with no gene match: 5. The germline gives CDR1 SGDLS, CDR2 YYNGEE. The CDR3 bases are TGTGCCAGCAGCGTAGCTTCCGGGACAGGGGGAACTAATGAAAAACTGTTTTTT. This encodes CASSVASGTGGTNEKLFF.

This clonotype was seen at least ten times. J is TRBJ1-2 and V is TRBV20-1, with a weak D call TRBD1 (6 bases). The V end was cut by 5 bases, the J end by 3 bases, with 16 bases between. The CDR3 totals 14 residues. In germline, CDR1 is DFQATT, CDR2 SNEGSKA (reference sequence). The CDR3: CSAETGRVDYGYTF. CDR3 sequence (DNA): TGCAGTGCTGAAACAGGGCGAGTGGACTATGGCTACACCTTC.

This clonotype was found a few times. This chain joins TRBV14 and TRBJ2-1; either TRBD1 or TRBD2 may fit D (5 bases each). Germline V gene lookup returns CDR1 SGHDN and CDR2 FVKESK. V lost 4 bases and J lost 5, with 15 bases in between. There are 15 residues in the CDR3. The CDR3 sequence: CASSRLRDPHNEQFF. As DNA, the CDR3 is TGTGCCAGCAGCCGCCTCCGGGACCCCCACAATGAGCAGTTCTTC.

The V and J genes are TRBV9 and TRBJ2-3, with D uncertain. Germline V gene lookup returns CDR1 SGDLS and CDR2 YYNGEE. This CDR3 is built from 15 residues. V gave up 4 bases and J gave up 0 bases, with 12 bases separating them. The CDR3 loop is CASSRERRSTDTQYF. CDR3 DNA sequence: TGTGCCAGCAGCCGAGAGCGCAGGAGCACAGATACGCAGTATTTT.